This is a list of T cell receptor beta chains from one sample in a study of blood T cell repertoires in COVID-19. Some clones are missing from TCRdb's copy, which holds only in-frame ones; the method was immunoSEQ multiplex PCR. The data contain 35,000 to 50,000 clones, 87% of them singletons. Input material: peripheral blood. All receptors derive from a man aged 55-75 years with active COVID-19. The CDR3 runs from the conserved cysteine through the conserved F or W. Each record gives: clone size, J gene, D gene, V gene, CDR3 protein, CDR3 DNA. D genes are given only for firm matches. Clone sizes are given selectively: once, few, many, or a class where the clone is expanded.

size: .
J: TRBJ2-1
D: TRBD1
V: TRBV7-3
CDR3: CASSPGQGVYNEQFF
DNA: TGTGCCAGCAGCCCGGGACAGGGGGTGTACAATGAGCAGTTCTTC

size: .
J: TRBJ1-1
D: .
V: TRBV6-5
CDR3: CATGRVTEAFF
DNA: TGTGCCACCGGCAGGGTTACTGAAGCTTTCTTT

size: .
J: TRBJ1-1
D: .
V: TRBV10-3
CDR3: CAISDRGENTEAFF
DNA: TGTGCCATCAGTGACAGGGGCGAGAACACTGAAGCTTTCTTT

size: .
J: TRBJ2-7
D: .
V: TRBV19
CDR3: CASSIVGGAVSFGLDEQYF
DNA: TGTGCCAGTAGTATAGTTGGAGGGGCCGTCTCCTTTGGGCTCGACGAGCAGTACTTC

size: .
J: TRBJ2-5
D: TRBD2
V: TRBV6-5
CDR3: CASRGTSGMGETQYF
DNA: TGTGCCAGCAGGGGGACTAGCGGGATGGGGGAGACCCAGTACTTC

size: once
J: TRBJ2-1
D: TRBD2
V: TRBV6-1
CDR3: CASSQASGGFYNEQFF
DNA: TGTGCCAGCAGTCAAGCTAGCGGGGGGTTCTACAATGAGCAGTTCTTC

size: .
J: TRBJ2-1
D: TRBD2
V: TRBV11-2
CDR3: CASSLGTSGYSYNEQFF
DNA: TGTGCCAGCAGCTTAGGCACTAGCGGCTACTCCTACAATGAGCAGTTCTTC

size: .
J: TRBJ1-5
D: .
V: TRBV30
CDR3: CAWSVTGVSNQPQHF
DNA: TGTGCCTGGAGTGTAACCGGGGTTAGCAATCAGCCCCAGCATTTT

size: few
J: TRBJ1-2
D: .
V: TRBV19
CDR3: CATNYGEDYGYTF
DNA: TGTGCCACCAACTACGGCGAGGACTATGGCTACACCTTC

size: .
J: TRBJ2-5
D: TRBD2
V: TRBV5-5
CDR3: CASSSGTSVFPKETQYF
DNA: TGTGCCAGCAGCTCCGGGACTAGCGTCTTCCCTAAAGAGACCCAGTACTTC

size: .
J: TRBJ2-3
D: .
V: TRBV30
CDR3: CAWSPSTDTQYF
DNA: TGTGCCTGGAGTCCGAGCACAGATACGCAGTATTTT

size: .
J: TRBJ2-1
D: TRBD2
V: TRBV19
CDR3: CASSFRLVSGRTLSNEQFF
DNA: TGTGCCAGTAGTTTTCGGTTGGTCAGCGGGAGAACCCTCTCCAATGAGCAGTTCTTC

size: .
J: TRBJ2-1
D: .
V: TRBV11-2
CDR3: CASSFSSDEQFF
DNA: TGTGCCAGCAGCTTTTCCTCCGATGAGCAGTTCTTC

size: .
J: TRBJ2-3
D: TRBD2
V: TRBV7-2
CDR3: CASSLAASGYTDTQYF
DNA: TGTGCCAGCAGCTTAGCGGCTAGCGGATACACAGATACGCAGTATTTT

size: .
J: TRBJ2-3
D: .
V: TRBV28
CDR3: CASSLVGRVDTQYF
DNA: TGTGCCAGCAGTTTGGTAGGGCGGGTAGATACGCAGTATTTT

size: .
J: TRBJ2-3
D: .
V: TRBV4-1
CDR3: CASSHAGSTDTQYF
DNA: TGCGCCAGCAGCCATGCGGGGAGCACAGATACGCAGTATTTT

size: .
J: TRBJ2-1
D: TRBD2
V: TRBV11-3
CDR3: CASSEATSGGAVEQFF
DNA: TGTGCCAGCAGCGAAGCTACTAGCGGGGGGGCGGTTGAGCAGTTCTTC

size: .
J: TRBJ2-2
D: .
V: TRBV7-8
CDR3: CASTLGQAGTGELFF
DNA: TGTGCCAGCACCTTAGGGCAGGCCGGCACCGGGGAGCTGTTTTTT

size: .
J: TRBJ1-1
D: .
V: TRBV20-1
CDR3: CSARVRVEAFF
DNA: TGCAGTGCTAGAGTGAGGGTTGAAGCTTTCTTT

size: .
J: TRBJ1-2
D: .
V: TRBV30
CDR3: CAWSASQGSGYTF
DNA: TGTGCCTGGAGTGCCTCACAGGGTTCGGGCTACACCTTC